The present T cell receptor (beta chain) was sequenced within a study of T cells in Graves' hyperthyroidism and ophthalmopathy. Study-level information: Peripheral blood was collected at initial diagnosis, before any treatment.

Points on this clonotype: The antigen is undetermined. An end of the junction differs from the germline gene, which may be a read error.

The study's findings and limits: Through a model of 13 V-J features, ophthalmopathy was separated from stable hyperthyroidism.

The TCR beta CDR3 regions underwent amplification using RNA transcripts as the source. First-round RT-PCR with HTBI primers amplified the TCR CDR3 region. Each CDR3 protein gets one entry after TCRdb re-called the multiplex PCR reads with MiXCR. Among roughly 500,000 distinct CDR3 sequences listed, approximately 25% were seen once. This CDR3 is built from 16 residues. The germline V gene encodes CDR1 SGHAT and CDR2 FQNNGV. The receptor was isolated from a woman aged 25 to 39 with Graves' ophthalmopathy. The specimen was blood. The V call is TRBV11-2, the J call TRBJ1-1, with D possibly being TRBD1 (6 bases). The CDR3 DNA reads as TGTGTCAGCAGCCCAGTGGGGGGGGGCATGAACACTGAAGCTTTCTTT. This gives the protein CVSSPVGGGMNTEAFF. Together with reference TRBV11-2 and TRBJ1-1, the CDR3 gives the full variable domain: EAGVAQSPRYKIIEKRQSVAFWCNPISGHATLYWYQQILGQGPKLLIQFQNNGVVDDSQLPKDRFSAERLKGVDSTLKIQPAKLEDSAVYLCVSSPVGGGMNTEAFFGQGTRLTVV.